The entry below describes one T cell receptor (beta chain). At one end the junction does not follow the germline gene, possibly because of a read error. This CDR3 has 16 residues. Germline CDR1 is MGHRA and CDR2 is YSYEKL. The source of the sample is a study of T cells in localized non-small cell lung cancer. Sequenced by immunoSEQ multiplex PCR; TCRdb stores in-frame clones only, minus some. The top ten clones hold 4.1% of a sample with 70,000 to 100,000 clones, about nine tenths of them seen once. The sequences come from PBMCs, collected before any cancer treatment. The genes are TRBV4-1 and TRBJ1-4; D unresolved. This receptor was obtained from a woman between 35 and 70 years old with stage II squamous cell lung carcinoma. CDR3 nucleotides: TGCGCCAGCAGCGAAGAGGGCAGGAATCGGGGTGAAAAACTGTTTTTT. Protein: CASSEEGRNRGEKLFF.